There are many counts of the clone carrying this T cell receptor beta chain. The CDR3 consists of 15 residues. Germline CDR1 LNHNV, CDR2 YYDKDF (reference sequence). Trimming left V 0 bases short and J 1 base short, with 8 bases between. Every patient underwent thyroid surgery untreated. This sample is drawn from a study of metastatic and nonmetastatic thyroid tumors. Whole-study context: Comparative analysis of repertoires was undertaken across blood and tumor or nodule tissue obtained from malignant and benign thyroid patients.

TCRdb recomputed clones from the PCR reads via MiXCR. In the table there are about 22,000 clones, less than 20% of which are singletons. This TCR derives from a male donor with papillary thyroid cancer or a benign thyroid nodule (not recorded which). Some clones in this sample may be carry-over from other donors' samples. The gene calls are TRBV15 and TRBJ2-3, with D maybe TRBD2 (6 bases). The sequencing input was adjacent normal tissue. Here the CDR3 reads CATSREWGGTDTQYF. The CDR3 DNA reads TGTGCCACCAGCAGAGAATGGGGGGGCACAGATACGCAGTATTTT.